This T cell receptor beta chain stems from a study of CD8+CD57+ T cells in acquired aplastic anemia. Broader study findings: Common to patients and controls were twenty-nine CD8+ CDR3 sequences. The study found no significant CD8+ Simpson's diversity difference between patients and controls.

The ends lost 4 bases at V and 6 bases at J; junction bases unmatched: 6. Germline V gene lookup returns CDR1 SEHNR and CDR2 FQNEAQ (reference sequence). There are 15 residues in the CDR3. Patients sequenced had flow cytometry evidence of CD8+CD57+ cell expansion. Severe acquired aplastic anemia was diagnosed in all patients. Receipt of therapy had not occurred in any patient by the time of blood sampling. The sample holds a few counts of this clonotype. No antigen is known for it. Genomic DNA constituted the template upon which TCR beta VDJ and CDR3 profiling was performed. TCRdb itself ran the reads through MiXCR, one entry per CDR3 protein. This sample has 50,000 to 65,000 distinct CDR3 sequences; 55% to 70% occur once, and the top ten carry approximately 15%.

The TCR sequence derives from a human donor with aplastic anemia. The gene calls are TRBV7-9 and TRBJ1-6; 7 bases are shared with TRBD1. The sample taken for sequencing was sorted CD4+, CD8+, or CD8+CD57+ T cells (not recorded which) from PBMCs. CDR3 DNA: TGTGCCAGCAGCTCTGGGACAGAACCTAATTCACCCCTCCACTTT. Protein sequence: CASSSGTEPNSPLHF.